The 9 T cell receptor beta chains listed next were all sequenced from one sample in a study of monozygotic twins with cystic fibrosis. The method was immunoSEQ multiplex PCR; TCRdb's version includes in-frame clones alone and lacks a portion of them. The data show tens of thousands of clones, around 90% seen once. Sample: blood. The source of these receptors is a girl aged 2-10 years with cystic fibrosis.

The CDR3 region is CSVVGLAGDPAFTDTQYF. The CDR3 DNA follows: TGCAGCGTGGTGGGTCTAGCGGGAGATCCTGCGTTCACAGATACGCAGTATTTT. V usage is TRBV29-1 and J usage is TRBJ2-3; 10 bases are a match to TRBD2. Germline V gene lookup returns CDR1 SQVTM and CDR2 ANQGSEA. The CDR3 length is 18 residues. The V segment lost 6 bases and the J segment 2 bases; nucleotides outside the gene matches: 17.

The chain recombines TRBV27 with TRBJ2-5; 8 positions agree with TRBD2. Germline CDR1 reads MNHEY; CDR2 reads SMNVEV (reference sequence). V lost 8 bases, J lost 4 bases, and 6 bases stayed unmatched. This CDR3 has 13 residues. The CDR3 DNA sequence: TGTGCCAGCGGAGCGGGAGTCCCAGAGACCCAGTACTTC. This gives the protein CASGAGVPETQYF.

The chain recombines TRBV5-4 with TRBJ2-5; D perhaps matches TRBD2 (6 bases). This CDR3 has 13 amino acids. The germline gives CDR1 SGHNT, CDR2 YYREEE (reference sequence). The germline V and J ends were trimmed by 3 bases and 2 bases, with 8 bases remaining between them. DNA of the CDR3: TGTGCCAGCAGCTCGGGACTTCAAGAGACCCAGTACTTC. Translating it yields CASSSGLQETQYF.

In regard to this clone: Relative to the germline gene, one junction end is altered; a read error may explain this. The chain uses TRBV28 and TRBJ1-2, with D possibly matching TRBD1 (5 bases). Per the germline V gene, CDR1 is MDHEN and CDR2 is SYDVKM. CDR3 length: 17 amino acids. The CDR3 loop is CASGLRGSGRYNYGYTF. CDR3 coding DNA: TGTGCCAGCGGTTTGCGGGGGAGCGGGCGCTACAACTATGGCTACACCTTC.

V usage is TRBV28 and J usage is TRBJ2-1; TRBD2 matches at 9 bases. Germline V gene sequence: CDR1 MDHEN, CDR2 SYDVKM. The CDR3 extends over 17 amino acids. V was pared by 2 bases and J by 6 bases, with 11 bases of the junction left unmatched. The DNA for the CDR3 is TGTGCCAGCAGTTTAGGGCGGGAGGGCGACTGGGGCAATGAGCAGTTCTTC. This translates into CASSLGREGDWGNEQFF.

V is TRBV4-1 and J is TRBJ2-1, with TRBD2 matching over 9 bases. The CDR3 spans 17 residues. Germline CDR1 and CDR2: MGHRA and YSYEKL. The junction had 11 bases not matched to a gene; V was cut back by 1 base and J by 7 bases. CDR3 sequence (DNA): TGCGCCAGCAGCCAAGGGGCCTTGAGCGGGAGGTCAAATGAGCAGTTCTTC. Translated: CASSQGALSGRSNEQFF.

This clone showed up just once. V and J are TRBV18 and TRBJ2-3, with a possible D match to TRBD1 (6 bases). Trimming cost V 3 bases and J 3 bases, with 13 bases left between them. CDR1 is KGHSH and CDR2 is LQKENI in the germline V gene. The CDR3 is 15 residues long. CDR3 coding DNA: TGTGCCAGCTCACCCCGCCCAGGGGATACAGATACGCAGTATTTT. This encodes CASSPRPGDTDTQYF.

This chain uses TRBV19 with TRBJ2-1; no clear D. The germline CDR1 and CDR2 sequences are LNHDA and SQIVND (reference sequence). Trimming left V 5 bases short and J 7 bases short, with 15 bases between. CDR3 length: 14 amino acids. The CDR3 is CASSAHRQENEQFF. CDR3 DNA: TGTGCCAGTAGTGCGCATCGGCAGGAGAATGAGCAGTTCTTC. Complete variable domain (other parts from reference TRBV19 and TRBJ2-1): DGGITQSPKYLFRKEGQNVTLSCEQNLNHDAMYWYRQDPGQGLRLIYYSQIVNDFQKGDIAEGYSVSREKKESFPLTVTSAQKNPTAFYLCASSAHRQENEQFFGPGTRLTVL.

The chain combines TRBV4-1 with TRBJ1-6; no firm D call. Per germline, CDR1 MGHRA and CDR2 YSYEKL. The CDR3 is 17 residues long. Trimming removed 0 bases from V and 0 bases from J, with 9 bases in between. CDR3 sequence: CASSQDEAYSYNSPLHF. CDR3 bases: TGCGCCAGCAGCCAAGATGAGGCGTACTCCTATAATTCACCCCTCCACTTT.